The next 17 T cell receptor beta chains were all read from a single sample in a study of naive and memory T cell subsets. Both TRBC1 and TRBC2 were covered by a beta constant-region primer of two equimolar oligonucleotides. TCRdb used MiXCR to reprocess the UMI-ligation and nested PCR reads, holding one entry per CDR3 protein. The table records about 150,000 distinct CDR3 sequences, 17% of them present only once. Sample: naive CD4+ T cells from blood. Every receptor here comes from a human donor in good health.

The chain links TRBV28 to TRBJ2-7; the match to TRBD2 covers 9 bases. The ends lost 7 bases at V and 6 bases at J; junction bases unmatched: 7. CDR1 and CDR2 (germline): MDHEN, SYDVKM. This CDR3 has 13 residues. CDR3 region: CASTAGGPGEQYF. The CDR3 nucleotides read TGTGCCAGCACGGCGGGAGGGCCTGGCGAGCAGTACTTC.

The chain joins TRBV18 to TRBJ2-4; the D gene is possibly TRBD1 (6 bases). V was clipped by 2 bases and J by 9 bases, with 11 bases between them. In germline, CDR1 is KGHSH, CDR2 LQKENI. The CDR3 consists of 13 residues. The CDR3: CASSPLQGGIQYF. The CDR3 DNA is TGTGCCAGCTCACCATTACAGGGTGGCATTCAGTACTTC.

CDR3 loop: CASKGWENQPQHF. In DNA form, the CDR3 reads TGTGCCAGCAAAGGGTGGGAGAATCAGCCCCAGCATTTT. The chain links TRBV25-1 to TRBJ1-5; D gene unclear. Trimming shortened V by 7 bases and J by 4 bases, and 11 bases separated the two germline ends. This CDR3 is built from 13 residues. Per germline, CDR1 MGHDK and CDR2 SYGVNS.

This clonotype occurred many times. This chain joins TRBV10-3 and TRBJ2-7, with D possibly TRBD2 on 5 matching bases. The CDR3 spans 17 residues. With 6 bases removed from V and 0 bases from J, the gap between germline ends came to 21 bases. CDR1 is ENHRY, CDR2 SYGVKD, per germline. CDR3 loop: CAIRDPGWALSSYEQYF. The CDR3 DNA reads TGTGCCATCAGAGACCCGGGGTGGGCCCTGAGCTCCTACGAGCAGTACTTC.

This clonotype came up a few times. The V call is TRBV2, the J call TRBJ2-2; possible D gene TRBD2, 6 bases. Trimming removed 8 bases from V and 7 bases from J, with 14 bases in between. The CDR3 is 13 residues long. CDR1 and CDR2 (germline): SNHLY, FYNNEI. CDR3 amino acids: CASGLLGGGELFF. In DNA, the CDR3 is TGTGCCAGCGGACTTCTGGGAGGCGGGGAGCTGTTTTTT.

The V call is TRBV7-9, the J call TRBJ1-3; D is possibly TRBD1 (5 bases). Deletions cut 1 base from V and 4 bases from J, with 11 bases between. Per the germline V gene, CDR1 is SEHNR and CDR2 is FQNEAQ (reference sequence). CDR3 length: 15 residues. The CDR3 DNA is TGTGCCAGCAGCTTAGAAGGGACCCCCGGAAACACCATATATTTT. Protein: CASSLEGTPGNTIYF.

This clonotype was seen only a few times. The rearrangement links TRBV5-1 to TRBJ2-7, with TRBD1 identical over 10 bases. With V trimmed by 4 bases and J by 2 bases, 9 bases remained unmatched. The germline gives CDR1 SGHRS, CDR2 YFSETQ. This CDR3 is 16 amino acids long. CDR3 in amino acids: CASSPERTGGPYEQYF. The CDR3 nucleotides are TGCGCCAGCAGCCCGGAAAGGACAGGGGGGCCCTACGAGCAGTACTTC.

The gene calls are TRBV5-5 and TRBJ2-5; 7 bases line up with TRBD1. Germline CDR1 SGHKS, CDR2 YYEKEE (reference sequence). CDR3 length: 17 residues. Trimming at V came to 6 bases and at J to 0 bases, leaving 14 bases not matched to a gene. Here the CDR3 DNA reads TGTGCCAGCACCAGGAAGGGCGCAGGGGGTTACCAAGAGACCCAGTACTTC. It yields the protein CASTRKGAGGYQETQYF.

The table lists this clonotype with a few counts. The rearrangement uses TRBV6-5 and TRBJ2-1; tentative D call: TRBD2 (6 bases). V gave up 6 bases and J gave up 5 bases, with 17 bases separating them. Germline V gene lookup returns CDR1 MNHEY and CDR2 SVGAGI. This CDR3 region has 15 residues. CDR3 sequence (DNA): TGTGCCAGCAGACTGCTAGGGGCGGGGCACAATGAGCAGTTCTTC. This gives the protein CASRLLGAGHNEQFF.

In DNA form, the CDR3 reads TGCAGTGCTACTGGGACAGGGCTTAATTCACCCCTCCACTTT. Protein: CSATGTGLNSPLHF. This sequence joins TRBV20-1 and TRBJ1-6, with 9 bases lining up with TRBD1. Losses at the gene ends were 4 bases for V and 6 bases for J; bases not matched to a gene: 4. The CDR3 sequence is 14 residues long. Looked up from germline, CDR1 is DFQATT and CDR2 is SNEGSKA (reference sequence).

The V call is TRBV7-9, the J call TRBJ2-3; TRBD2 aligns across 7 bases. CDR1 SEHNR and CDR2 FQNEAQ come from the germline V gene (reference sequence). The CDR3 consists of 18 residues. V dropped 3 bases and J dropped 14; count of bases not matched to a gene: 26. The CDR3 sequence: CASSLSAGMAGVFQIAYF. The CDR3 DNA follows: TGTGCCAGCAGCTTGTCGGCCGGGATGGCGGGAGTCTTCCAGATAGCGTATTTT. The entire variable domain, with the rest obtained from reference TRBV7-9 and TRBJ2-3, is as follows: DTGVSQNPRHKITKRGQNVTFRCDPISEHNRLYWYRQTLGQGPEFLTYFQNEAQLEKSRLLSDRFSAERPKGSFSTLEIQRTEQGDSAMYLCASSLSAGMAGVFQIAYFGPGTRLTVL.

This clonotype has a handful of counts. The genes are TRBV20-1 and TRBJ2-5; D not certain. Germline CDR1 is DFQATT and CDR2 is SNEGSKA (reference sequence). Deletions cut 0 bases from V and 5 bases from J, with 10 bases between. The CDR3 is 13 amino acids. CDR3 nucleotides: TGCAGTGCTAGAGATAAACAAGTGGAGACCCAGTACTTC. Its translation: CSARDKQVETQYF.

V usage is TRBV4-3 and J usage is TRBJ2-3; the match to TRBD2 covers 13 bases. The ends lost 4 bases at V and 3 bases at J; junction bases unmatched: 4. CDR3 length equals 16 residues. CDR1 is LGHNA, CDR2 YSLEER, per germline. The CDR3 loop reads CASSPWTSGSTDTQYF. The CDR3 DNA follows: TGCGCCAGCAGCCCCTGGACTAGCGGGAGTACAGATACGCAGTATTTT.

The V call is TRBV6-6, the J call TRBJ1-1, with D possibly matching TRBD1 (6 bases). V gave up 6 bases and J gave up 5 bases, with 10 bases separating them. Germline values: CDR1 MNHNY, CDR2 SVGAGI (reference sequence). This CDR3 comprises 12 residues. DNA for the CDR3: TGTGCCAGCAGATGGCAGGGGACTGAAGCTTTCTTT. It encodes CASRWQGTEAFF.

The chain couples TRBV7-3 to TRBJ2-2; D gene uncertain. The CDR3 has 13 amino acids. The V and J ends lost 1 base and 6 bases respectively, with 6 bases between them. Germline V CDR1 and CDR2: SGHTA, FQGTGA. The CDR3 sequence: CASSLKGSGELFF. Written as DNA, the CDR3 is TGTGCCAGCAGCTTAAAAGGGTCCGGGGAGCTGTTTTTT.

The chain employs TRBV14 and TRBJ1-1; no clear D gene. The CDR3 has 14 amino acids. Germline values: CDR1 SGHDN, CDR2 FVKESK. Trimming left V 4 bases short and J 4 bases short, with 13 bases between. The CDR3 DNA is TGTGCCAGCAGCCCCCGCGCGTCGGCCACTGAAGCTTTCTTT. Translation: CASSPRASATEAFF.

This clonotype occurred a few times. This chain's CDR3 is CASSPGIRLAGVETQYF. The DNA for the CDR3 is TGTGCCAGCAGCCCCGGAATACGACTAGCGGGAGTAGAGACCCAGTACTTC. The chain employs TRBV7-6 and TRBJ2-5; 12 nucleotides match TRBD2. J gave up 4 bases and V 5 bases, and 11 bases lay outside the gene matches. Germline assignment: CDR1 SGHVS and CDR2 FNYEAQ. The CDR3 runs 17 residues.